Sequencing of this T cell receptor (beta chain) was carried out in a study of blood T cell repertoires in COVID-19. Overall study context: Sources were T cells, B-cell-depleted T cells, or PBMCs; the material itself was cDNA or gDNA.

Trimming took 2 bases from V and 1 from J, leaving 11 bases between them. Germline V gene lookup returns CDR1 SGHTA and CDR2 FQGNSA. The CDR3 covers 15 residues. Profiled with immunoSEQ multiplex PCR; TCRdb holds only in-frame clones, not every one. The sample shows 200,000 to 250,000 clones, 88% of them seen only once. Sequencing used PBMCs or T cells enriched from blood (not recorded which). The V call is TRBV7-2, the J call TRBJ1-1, with D tentatively TRBD1 (5 bases). This TCR came from a woman aged 25 to 39 who had been exposed to COVID-19. DNA of the CDR3: TGTGCCAGCAGCTTACAGGGCAGGGAGAACACTGAAGCTTTCTTT. Protein: CASSLQGRENTEAFF.